This entry is about one T cell receptor beta chain. The antigen is unknown. This entry is derived from a study of response to subunit inactivated influenza vaccine. Study outcomes and limitations: Authors suggested few new T cells are recruited by each seasonal influenza vaccination.

One entry per CDR3 protein, called by TCRdb with MiXCR from the RT-PCR reads. The repertoire has 500,000 to 600,000 distinct CDR3 sequences, about 11% of them found once; the top ten carry roughly a tenth. Germline V gene data show CDR1 as DFQATT and CDR2 as SNEGSKA (reference sequence). This CDR3 is built from 16 residues. Between the trimmed V and J ends, which lost 0 bases and 4 bases, there was a span of 15 bases. The origin of this receptor is a middle-aged man who received an inactivated influenza vaccine. The chain has TRBV20-1 and TRBJ2-2; the D gene is possibly TRBD2 (6 bases). The material was PBMCs from blood, obtained on the day of vaccination. CDR3 DNA: TGCAGTGCTAGAGATCATGGACTAACGGCCACCGGGGAGCTGTTTTTT. This translates into CSARDHGLTATGELFF.